These 26 T cell receptor beta chains share one sample of origin, sequenced in a study of technical replicates of blood from a handful of donors. Libraries were prepared by immunoSEQ multiplex PCR; TCRdb keeps only in-frame clonotypes and omits some of them. Of more than 90,000 clones listed, approximately 94% are singletons. The sequenced sample was T cells isolated from PBMCs. The receptors come from a human donor in good health.

CDR3: CASSRGQGVNAEAFF. CDR3 DNA: TGTGCCAGCAGTAGGGGACAGGGGGTAAACGCTGAAGCTTTCTTT. The gene calls are TRBV6-6 and TRBJ1-1, with 11 bases matching TRBD1. CDR3 length: 15 amino acids. V lost 5 bases to trimming and J lost 6 bases; unmatched junction nucleotides: 8. Germline loops: CDR1 MNHNY, CDR2 SVGAGI (reference sequence).

The chain carries TRBV5-1 and TRBJ2-3; 9 nucleotides align to TRBD1. The trim removed 4 bases at V and 6 bases at J, leaving 9 bases unmatched. Germline-derived CDR1 and CDR2 are SGHRS and YFSETQ. The CDR3 is 15 amino acids. The DNA for the CDR3 is TGCGCCAGCAGCCCGGACAGGGGACAATCGGATACGCAGTATTTT. This sequence encodes CASSPDRGQSDTQYF.

The rearrangement links TRBV28 to TRBJ1-1; TRBD1 might be the D (5 bases). This CDR3 is built from 15 residues. Trimming pared 3 bases from V and 1 base from J, leaving 12 bases between. Germline CDR1 MDHEN, CDR2 SYDVKM. DNA for the CDR3: TGTGCCAGCAGTTTGGTGGGGGGACCGAACACTGAAGCTTTCTTT. As protein: CASSLVGGPNTEAFF.

The count of this clone is one. The chain has TRBV18 and TRBJ2-1; 8 nucleotides agree with TRBD2. The CDR3 totals 14 residues. V was pared by 0 bases and J by 5 bases, with 0 bases of the junction left unmatched. CDR1 KGHSH and CDR2 LQKENI come from the germline V gene. The CDR3 sequence is CASSPPSGDNEQFF. The CDR3 DNA is TGTGCCAGCTCACCACCTAGCGGGGACAATGAGCAGTTCTTC. The full variable domain, rest sourced from reference TRBV18 and TRBJ2-1, is NAGVMQNPRHLVRRRGQEARLRCSPMKGHSHVYWYRQLPEEGLKFMVYLQKENIIDESGMPKERFSAEFPKEGPSILRIQQVVRGDSAAYFCASSPPSGDNEQFFGPGTRLTVL.

This clone was detected only once. The chain recombines TRBV6-4 with TRBJ2-1, with a tentative D call TRBD2 (5 bases). Germline-derived CDR1 and CDR2 are MRHNA and SNTAGT. The V and J ends lost 0 bases and 0 bases respectively, with 9 bases between them. CDR3 length: 16 amino acids. CDR3 protein: CASSDSEDSSYNEQFF. As DNA, the CDR3 is TGTGCCAGCAGTGACTCGGAGGATAGCTCCTACAATGAGCAGTTCTTC.

The chain has TRBV13 and TRBJ1-5; D is unresolved. V dropped 3 bases and J dropped 6 bases, with 12 bases sitting between them. Per germline, CDR1 PRHDT and CDR2 FYEKMQ (reference sequence). The CDR3 sequence is 14 residues long. The CDR3 bases are TGTGCCAGCAGCTTGTCAGGCCCCAGTCAGCCCCAGCATTTT. Its protein product is CASSLSGPSQPQHF.

V usage is TRBV7-9 and J usage is TRBJ1-5; TRBD1 matches 7 bases. After removal of 6 bases from V and 3 bases from J, the junction contained 11 bases not matched to a gene. The CDR3 contains 16 residues. From germline, CDR1 is SEHNR and CDR2 FQNEAQ (reference sequence). CDR3 in amino acids: CASSHDTGAYNQPQHF. CDR3 nucleotide sequence: TGTGCCAGCAGTCACGACACAGGGGCATACAATCAGCCCCAGCATTTT.

The CDR3 DNA sequence: TGCGCCAGCAGCGTAGCGGGGGGGATAAATACGCAGTATTTT. It translates to CASSVAGGINTQYF. V is TRBV5-1 and J is TRBJ2-3; 11 nucleotides line up with TRBD2. J lost 7 bases, V lost 4 bases, and 5 bases had no gene match. The CDR3 length is 14 residues. CDR1 and CDR2 (germline): SGHRS, YFSETQ.

The chain links TRBV7-9 to TRBJ2-1; tentative D call: TRBD2 (5 bases). V lost 5 bases and J lost 0, with 20 bases in between. The CDR3 sequence is 18 residues long. The V gene's germline CDR1 is SEHNR and CDR2 FQNEAQ (reference sequence). The CDR3 loop reads CASSQLEGLSASYNEQFF. DNA for the CDR3: TGTGCCAGCAGCCAACTCGAGGGTCTCAGTGCCTCCTACAATGAGCAGTTCTTC.

V and J are TRBV30 and TRBJ2-5; 14 nucleotides line up with TRBD2. This CDR3 is 15 amino acids long. The V segment lost 3 bases and the J segment 6 bases; nucleotides outside the gene matches: 6. The germline V gene encodes CDR1 GTSNPN and CDR2 SVGIG (reference sequence). The CDR3 DNA sequence: TGTGCCTGGAGCGCCGGGACTAGCGGGGGAAAGACCCAGTACTTC. It codes for CAWSAGTSGGKTQYF. Based on the CDR3 plus reference TRBV30 and TRBJ2-5, the full variable domain is SQTIHQWPATLVQPVGSPLSLECTVEGTSNPNLYWYRQAAGRGLQLLFYSVGIGQISSEVPQNLSASRPQDRQFILSSKKLLLSDSGFYLCAWSAGTSGGKTQYFGPGTRLLVL.

This clone has a single count. The genes are TRBV18 and TRBJ1-1; D is undetermined. CDR3 length: 13 amino acids. Germline CDR1 reads KGHSH; CDR2 reads LQKENI. The V gene lost 2 bases and the J gene lost 3 bases, with 7 bases spanning the gap. Here the CDR3 DNA reads TGTGCCAGCTCACCAGAGTTTGACACTGAAGCTTTCTTT. It is translated as CASSPEFDTEAFF.

The V and J genes are TRBV28 and TRBJ1-2; D unclear. The CDR3 consists of 14 residues. Between the trimmed V and J ends, which lost 4 bases and 4 bases, there was a span of 13 bases. In germline, CDR1 is MDHEN, CDR2 SYDVKM. The CDR3, as DNA: TGTGCCAGCAGTTCTACCGACACGGTCTATGGCTACACCTTC. Its translation: CASSSTDTVYGYTF.

This sequence joins TRBV25-1 and TRBJ1-1; 7 bases line up with TRBD1. V gave up 4 bases and J gave up 5 bases; unmatched junction bases: 7. Germline assignment: CDR1 MGHDK and CDR2 SYGVNS. The CDR3 spans 14 residues. The CDR3 sequence: CASSVQGGWTEAFF. The CDR3 DNA follows: TGTGCCAGCAGTGTTCAGGGGGGCTGGACTGAAGCTTTCTTT.

About this clone: Other DNA sequences in the sample encode the same CDR3. This chain connects TRBV7-9 to TRBJ1-2; D not certain. Germline V CDR1 and CDR2: SEHNR, FQNEAQ (reference sequence). The CDR3 totals 13 residues. V lost 0 bases to trimming and J lost 8 bases, with 10 bases between them. The CDR3 nucleotides read TGTGCCAGCAGCTTAGCGGGAGGTTACGGCTACACCTTC. It encodes CASSLAGGYGYTF.

The rearrangement uses TRBV4-1 and TRBJ2-1; tentative D call: TRBD1 (6 bases). The V gene lost 5 bases and the J gene lost 8 bases, with 16 bases spanning the gap. Germline assignment: CDR1 MGHRA and CDR2 YSYEKL. This CDR3 contains 14 residues. The CDR3 protein is CASSFQRNRDEQFF. CDR3 coding DNA: TGCGCCAGCAGCTTCCAGAGGAACAGGGATGAGCAGTTCTTC.

On this clone itself: The same CDR3 is also encoded by other DNA sequences in this sample. The chain combines TRBV11-2 with TRBJ2-7; TRBD2 might be the D (5 bases). The CDR3 is made up of 11 amino acids. Trimming stripped 4 bases from V and 4 bases from J, with 5 bases between. Germline lookup yields CDR1 SGHAT and CDR2 FQNNGV. For the CDR3, the DNA is TGTGCCAGCAGCTCGGGGTACGAGCAGTACTTC. Protein product: CASSSGYEQYF. The full variable domain, with the rest looked up from reference TRBV11-2 and TRBJ2-7, is EAGVAQSPRYKIIEKRQSVAFWCNPISGHATLYWYQQILGQGPKLLIQFQNNGVVDDSQLPKDRFSAERLKGVDSTLKIQPAKLEDSAVYLCASSSGYEQYFGPGTRLTVT.

The chain is built from TRBV28 and TRBJ1-2; 9 nucleotides match TRBD1. The CDR3 spans 14 residues. CDR1 is MDHEN, CDR2 SYDVKM, per germline. With V trimmed by 2 bases and J by 5 bases, 3 bases remained unmatched. The CDR3 nucleotides read TGTGCCAGCAGTTTAGGGGACAGGGCATATGGCTACACCTTC. This translates into CASSLGDRAYGYTF.

The V call is TRBV4-2, the J call TRBJ2-3; 11 positions match TRBD2. From germline, CDR1 is LGHNA and CDR2 YNFKEQ. V dropped 3 bases and J dropped 1; count of bases not matched to a gene: 6. The CDR3 contains 17 residues. The CDR3 sequence: CASSHTPGLAGTDTQYF. CDR3 DNA: TGTGCCAGCAGCCACACCCCGGGACTAGCGGGCACAGATACGCAGTATTTT.

This chain's CDR3 is CASSLTQGADNIQYF. The CDR3, as DNA: TGTGCCAGCAGCTTAACCCAAGGGGCGGATAACATTCAGTACTTC. J is TRBJ2-4 and V is TRBV7-3; possibly TRBD1 for D (5 bases). Trimming took off 0 bases at V and 7 bases at J, with 13 bases between the two ends. The CDR3 is 15 residues long. Germline V lookup: CDR1 SGHTA, CDR2 FQGTGA.

J is TRBJ2-1 and V is TRBV9; 13 nucleotides align to TRBD2. Germline CDR1 is SGDLS and CDR2 is YYNGEE. The CDR3 is made up of 15 amino acids. Germline trimming cut 4 bases from V and 8 bases from J; bases unmatched to any gene: 6. The CDR3 DNA is TGTGCCAGCAGCCTAGGGACTAGCGGGGTGTATGAGCAGTTCTTC. Protein sequence: CASSLGTSGVYEQFF.

This clone was seen a single time. V and J are TRBV28 and TRBJ2-7, with a possible D match to TRBD1 (6 bases). The V end lost 6 bases, the J end lost 0 bases, and 15 bases lay between the germline ends. The CDR3 is made up of 15 amino acids. The germline CDR1 and CDR2 sequences are MDHEN and SYDVKM. The CDR3 loop is CASSEDRTYSYEQYF. Here the CDR3 DNA reads TGTGCCAGCAGCGAGGACAGAACCTACTCCTACGAGCAGTACTTC.

The rearrangement links TRBV7-9 to TRBJ1-2; no clear D. There are 14 residues in the CDR3. Per germline, CDR1 SEHNR and CDR2 FQNEAQ (reference sequence). Trimming took off 7 bases at V and 4 bases at J, with 16 bases between the two ends. The CDR3 DNA reads TGTGCCAGCACCCCTAGCCCCGACTTCTATGGCTACACCTTC. The encoded protein is CASTPSPDFYGYTF. Combining the CDR3 with reference TRBV7-9 and TRBJ1-2 gives the whole variable domain DTGVSQNPRHKITKRGQNVTFRCDPISEHNRLYWYRQTLGQGPEFLTYFQNEAQLEKSRLLSDRFSAERPKGSFSTLEIQRTEQGDSAMYLCASTPSPDFYGYTFGSGTRLTVV.

The sample holds one count of this clone. The chain uses TRBV11-2 and TRBJ1-2, with 7 nucleotides matching TRBD1. Per the germline V gene, CDR1 is SGHAT and CDR2 is FQNNGV. The CDR3 has 18 residues. The J segment lost 0 bases and the V segment lost 0 bases, leaving 10 bases of the junction unmatched. Here the CDR3 DNA reads TGTGCCAGCAGCTTAGAAGGGCAAACAGGGGCGACTAACTATGGCTACACCTTC. Its protein product is CASSLEGQTGATNYGYTF.

This sequence joins TRBV6-1 and TRBJ2-3; 10 bases fit TRBD1. J was trimmed by 4 bases and V by 1 base; bases with no gene match: 2. Germline CDR1 MNHNS, CDR2 SASEGT. The CDR3 is made up of 15 amino acids. The CDR3 loop is CASSEEDRGPDTQYF. The CDR3 bases are TGTGCCAGCAGTGAAGAAGACAGGGGGCCAGATACGCAGTATTTT.

The chain uses TRBV29-1 and TRBJ1-1, with D possibly TRBD1 on 6 matching bases. Trimming stripped 4 bases from V and 1 base from J, with 10 bases between. The CDR3 is made up of 13 amino acids. Germline V CDR1 and CDR2: SQVTM, ANQGSEA. CDR3 region: CSVVGQPNTEAFF. For the CDR3, the DNA is TGCAGCGTTGTAGGACAGCCGAACACTGAAGCTTTCTTT.

CDR3 bases: TGTGCCTGGAGTGTAGGGGGAGGGGGCTACACCTTC. Translating gives CAWSVGGGGYTF. V gene TRBV30 combines with J gene TRBJ1-2; tentatively, D is TRBD1 (6 bases). Germline V gene lookup returns CDR1 GTSNPN and CDR2 SVGIG (reference sequence). The V end lost 0 bases, the J end lost 8 bases, and 10 bases lay between the germline ends. CDR3 size: 12 residues.